This T cell receptor (beta chain) was sequenced during a study of blood T cell repertoires in COVID-19. Study-level background: Italy, Spain and the United States were the sources of the convalescent and acute COVID-19 samples. From T cells, B-cell-depleted T cells, or PBMCs came the material, which was cDNA or gDNA.

Germline assignment: CDR1 MDHEN and CDR2 SYDVKM. V dropped 4 bases and J dropped 6; count of bases not matched to a gene: 10. CDR3 size: 16 residues. In the source study's methods: Reference gene primers were amplified, and this amplification served to estimate nucleated cell counts. Profiled with immunoSEQ multiplex PCR; TCRdb holds only in-frame clones, not every one. V, J and clone size were drawn from that table, and D and trimming were deduced from the DNA. The table has a few hundred thousand clones, 70% to 90% seen once. The origin of this receptor is a middle-aged woman with acute COVID-19. The J gene is TRBJ2-1, the V gene TRBV28, with 9 bases matching TRBD2. The sample comprised PBMCs or T cells enriched from blood (not recorded which). The CDR3 protein is CASSYPGREGVNEQFF. DNA of the CDR3: TGTGCCAGCAGTTACCCAGGGCGGGAGGGCGTCAATGAGCAGTTCTTC.